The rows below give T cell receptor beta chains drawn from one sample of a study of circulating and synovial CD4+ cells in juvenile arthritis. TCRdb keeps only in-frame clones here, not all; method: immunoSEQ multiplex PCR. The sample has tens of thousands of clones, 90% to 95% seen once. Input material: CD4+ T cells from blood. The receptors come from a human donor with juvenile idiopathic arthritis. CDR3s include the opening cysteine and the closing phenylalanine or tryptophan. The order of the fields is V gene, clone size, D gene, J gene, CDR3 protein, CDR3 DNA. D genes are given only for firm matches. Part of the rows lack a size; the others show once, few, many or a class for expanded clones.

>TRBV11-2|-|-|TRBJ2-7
CASSPGTPPYEQYF
TGTGCCAGCAGCCCAGGGACACCCCCCTACGAGCAGTACTTC
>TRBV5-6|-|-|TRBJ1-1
CASSNQNTEAFF
TGTGCCAGCAGCAATCAAAACACTGAAGCTTTCTTT
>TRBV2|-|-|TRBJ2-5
CASTLGLGRETQYF
TGTGCCAGCACTCTAGGTCTGGGTCGGGAGACCCAGTACTTC
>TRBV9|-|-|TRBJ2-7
CASSETSGKQYF
TGTGCCAGCAGCGAGACCTCGGGGAAGCAGTACTTC
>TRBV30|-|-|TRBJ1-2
CAYTTARNYGYTF
TGTGCCTACACGACAGCTCGTAACTATGGCTACACCTTC
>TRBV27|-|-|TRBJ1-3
CASSRTAPGTAAFGNTIYF
TGTGCCAGCAGTCGGACGGCGCCGGGAACAGCAGCTTTTGGAAACACCATATATTTT
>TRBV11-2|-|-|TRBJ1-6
CASRFRGSPLHF
TGTGCCAGCAGATTCCGGGGGTCACCCCTCCACTTT
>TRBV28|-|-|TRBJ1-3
CASSSTLWVGGAGLRNTIYF
TGTGCCAGCAGTTCTACATTATGGGTCGGAGGAGCGGGACTCAGAAACACCATATATTTT
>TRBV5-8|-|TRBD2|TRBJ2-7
CASSHKDPLAGGLYEQYF
TGTGCCAGCAGCCATAAGGACCCGCTAGCGGGAGGGCTATACGAGCAGTACTTC
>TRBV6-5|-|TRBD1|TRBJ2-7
CASTGTRDRGHEQYF
TGTGCCAGCACGGGAACCCGGGACAGGGGCCACGAGCAGTACTTC
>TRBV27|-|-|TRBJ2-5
CASSSAEKTQYF
TGTGCCAGCAGTTCCGCGGAAAAGACCCAGTACTTC
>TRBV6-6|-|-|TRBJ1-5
CASRGTSNQPQHF
TGTGCCAGCAGGGGGACAAGCAATCAGCCCCAGCATTTT
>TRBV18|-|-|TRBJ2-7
CASSLGPGEIYEQYF
TGTGCCAGCTCGTTGGGACCAGGGGAAATCTACGAGCAGTACTTC
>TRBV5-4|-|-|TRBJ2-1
CASSPTSGNEQFF
TGTGCCAGCAGCCCCACTTCCGGGAATGAGCAGTTCTTC
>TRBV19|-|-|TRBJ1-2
CASSRDGGANFGYTF
TGTGCCAGTAGTAGGGATGGGGGGGCGAACTTTGGCTACACCTTC
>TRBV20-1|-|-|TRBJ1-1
CSAYKNTEAFF
TGCAGTGCTTACAAGAACACTGAAGCTTTCTTT
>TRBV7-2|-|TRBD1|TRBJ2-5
CASSPTGGRGETQYF
TGTGCCAGCAGCCCAACAGGGGGCCGTGGGGAGACCCAGTACTTC
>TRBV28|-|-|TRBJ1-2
CASSLGGENYGYTF
TGTGCCAGCAGCCTAGGGGGGGAGAACTATGGCTACACCTTC
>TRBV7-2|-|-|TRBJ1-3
CASSLIAGNTIYF
TGTGCCAGCAGCTTGATAGCCGGAAACACCATATATTTT
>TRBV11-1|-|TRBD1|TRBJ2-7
CASSLAGTGTYEQYF
TGTGCCAGCAGCTTAGCGGGGACAGGGACCTACGAGCAGTACTTC
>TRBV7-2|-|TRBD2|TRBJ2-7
CASSPWPQRSGSRREQYF
TGTGCCAGCAGCCCATGGCCCCAACGGAGCGGGAGTCGTCGCGAGCAGTACTTC
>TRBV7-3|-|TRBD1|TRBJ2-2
CASSPRQGWTGELFF
TGTGCCAGCAGCCCCAGACAGGGGTGGACCGGGGAGCTGTTTTTT
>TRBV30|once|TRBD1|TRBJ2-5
CAWSGNYAPGQGETQYF
TGTGCCTGGAGTGGGAACTATGCCCCGGGACAGGGGGAGACCCAGTACTTC
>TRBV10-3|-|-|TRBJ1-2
CAISSGAHYGYTF
TGTGCCATCAGCTCAGGGGCCCACTATGGCTACACCTTC
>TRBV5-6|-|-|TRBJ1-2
CASSLGQNYGYTF
TGTGCCAGCAGCTTGGGACAGAATTATGGCTACACCTTC
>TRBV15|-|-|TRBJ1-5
CATARSGNQPQHF
TGTGCCACCGCGAGGTCAGGGAATCAGCCCCAGCATTTT
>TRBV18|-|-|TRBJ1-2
CASSTQIGGWYGYTF
TGTGCCAGCTCAACACAAATCGGGGGTTGGTATGGCTACACCTTC
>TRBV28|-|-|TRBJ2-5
CASRLGTSYQETQYF
TGTGCCAGCAGACTCGGGACATCGTACCAAGAGACCCAGTACTTC
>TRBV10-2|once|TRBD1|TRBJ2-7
CASSFSDRGSEQYF
TGCGCCAGCAGCTTCTCTGACAGGGGTTCCGAGCAGTACTTC
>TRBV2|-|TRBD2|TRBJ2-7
CASGLAGDEQYF
TGTGCCAGCGGACTAGCGGGAGACGAGCAGTACTTC
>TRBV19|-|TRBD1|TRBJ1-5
CASRDDRVVQPQHF
TGTGCCAGTAGGGACGACAGGGTAGTTCAGCCCCAGCATTTT
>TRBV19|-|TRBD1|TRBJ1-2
CGPRQGARSYTF
TGTGGTCCTAGACAGGGGGCGCGGAGCTACACCTTC